What follows describes a single T cell receptor beta chain. What it binds is not known. Blood draws occurred at baseline, cycle 4 day 1, and cycle 7 day 1. This entry belongs to a study of OX40 agonist ivuxolimab in advanced cancers. Study context: Participants, approximately 83% male, averaged roughly 60 years of age, ranging from roughly 20 to 85. Study-wide points: The average count of expanded clones was higher among CD8+ T cells than among CD4+. Among patients with partial responses at 0.1-3.0 mg/kg, clonal expansion was among the lowest.

Germline CDR1 and CDR2: MNHNY and SVGAGI (reference sequence). The CDR3 runs 15 residues. Trimming cost V 0 bases and J 8 bases, with 14 bases left between them. The assay was immunoSEQ multiplex PCR, and TCRdb's table has in-frame clones only and misses some. Of some 87,000 clones in the sample, 90% were seen once. V is TRBV6-6 and J is TRBJ2-4; D remains unclear. The source is an adult with an advanced solid tumor such as melanoma, head and neck, liver or kidney cancer. Sample: CD4+ or CD8+ T cells sorted from blood, taken in a trial of the OX40 agonist ivuxolimab. CDR3 amino acids: CASSYSSMMADIQYF. The CDR3 DNA reads as TGTGCCAGCAGTTACTCCAGCATGATGGCGGACATTCAGTACTTC.